One sample yielded the 20 T cell receptor beta chains listed below, sequenced in a study of identical twins. TCRdb re-called the 5' RACE reads through MiXCR, storing one row per CDR3 protein. The table has approximately 490,000 distinct CDR3 sequences, approximately 20% seen once. These sequences were also reported in another study, on yellow fever vaccine responses in identical twins.

Sequencing input: CD4+ T cells sorted from blood. Receptors were obtained from a woman aged 18 to 35 in good health.

This clonotype was observed a few times. The chain uses TRBV20-1 and TRBJ1-6, with D maybe TRBD1 (6 bases). Germline V gene sequence: CDR1 DFQATT, CDR2 SNEGSKA (reference sequence). With 1 base removed from V and 10 bases from J, the gap between germline ends came to 14 bases. The CDR3 loop spans 14 amino acids. The CDR3 DNA sequence: TGCAGTGCTAGAGTCCAGGATGGGGGCTCACCCCTCCACTTT. Translated, it gives CSARVQDGGSPLHF.

The V gene is TRBV12-3 or TRBV12-4, the J gene TRBJ1-5; 9 bases are shared with TRBD1. The CDR3 is made up of 15 amino acids. Trimming took 3 bases from V and 2 from J; bases not matched to a gene: 2. The CDR3 DNA sequence: TGTGCCAGCAGTTTTCGACAGGGGGGCAATCAGCCCCAGCATTTT. This translates into CASSFRQGGNQPQHF.

V gene TRBV24-1 combines with J gene TRBJ2-3; 7 bases map to TRBD1. V lost 2 bases, J lost 0 bases, and 7 bases stayed unmatched. This CDR3 contains 17 residues. Germline V gene data show CDR1 as KGHDR and CDR2 as SFDVKD. The CDR3 nucleotides are TGTGCCACCAGTGATTCCGTTAGGACAGGCAGCACAGATACGCAGTATTTT. Amino acids: CATSDSVRTGSTDTQYF.

The chain joins TRBV5-1 to TRBJ2-1; D is ambiguous. Germline CDR1 is SGHRS and CDR2 is YFSETQ. Trimming removed 0 bases at V and 5 bases at J, with 12 bases between. The CDR3 is 15 residues long. CDR3 coding DNA: TGCGCCAGCAGCTTGGCCGCTAGTTCTAACAATGAGCAGTTCTTC. As protein: CASSLAASSNNEQFF.

The chain recombines TRBV5-1 with TRBJ2-3; D possibly corresponds to TRBD2 (7 bases). The germline V and J ends were trimmed by 4 bases and 4 bases, with 19 bases remaining between them. This CDR3 region has 16 residues. The germline CDR1 and CDR2 sequences are SGHRS and YFSETQ. The CDR3 protein is CASSPGEAGWADTQYF. The DNA for the CDR3 is TGCGCCAGCAGCCCAGGGGAAGCGGGATGGGCAGATACGCAGTATTTT. Complete variable domain (other parts from reference TRBV5-1 and TRBJ2-3): KAGVTQTPRYLIKTRGQQVTLSCSPISGHRSVSWYQQTPGQGLQFLFEYFSETQRNKGNFPGRFSGRQFSNSRSEMNVSTLELGDSALYLCASSPGEAGWADTQYFGPGTRLTVL.

The chain links TRBV11-2 to TRBJ2-7; unclear D gene. From germline, CDR1 is SGHAT and CDR2 FQNNGV. The V and J ends lost 1 base and 0 bases respectively, with 13 bases between them. CDR3 size: 16 residues. CDR3 sequence reads: CASSLGPSPSSYEQYV. CDR3 nucleotide sequence: TGTGCCAGCAGCTTAGGCCCGTCTCCAAGCTCCTACGAGCAGTACGTC.

The chain has TRBV5-1 and TRBJ2-3, with TRBD1 as a possible D gene (6 bases). Trimming took 0 bases from V and 5 from J, leaving 13 bases between them. The CDR3 sequence is 15 residues long. Germline assignment: CDR1 SGHRS and CDR2 YFSETQ. The CDR3 nucleotides are TGCGCCAGCAGCTTGGGGCAGGGGCTAGGAGATACGCAGTATTTT. Protein product: CASSLGQGLGDTQYF.

This chain connects TRBV7-3 to TRBJ2-5; a possible D gene is TRBD2 (5 bases). The V end lost 3 bases, the J end lost 3 bases, and 8 bases lay between the germline ends. The CDR3 has 13 amino acids. CDR1 and CDR2 from the germline V gene are SGHTA and FQGTGA. This CDR3 reads CASSFSAEETQYF. The CDR3 DNA follows: TGTGCCAGCAGCTTTTCAGCGGAAGAGACCCAGTACTTC.

The chain carries TRBV25-1 and TRBJ2-7; 7 nucleotides align to TRBD2. This CDR3 comprises 15 residues. Trimming took 4 bases from V and 4 from J; bases not matched to a gene: 10. In germline, CDR1 is MGHDK, CDR2 SYGVNS. In DNA, the CDR3 is TGTGCCAGCAGTGTCACCGGGGAGGGCCGGTACGAGCAGTACTTC. Its protein product is CASSVTGEGRYEQYF.

The V and J genes are TRBV6-5 and TRBJ1-1; TRBD1 agrees at 9 bases. CDR1 and CDR2 (germline): MNHEY, SVGAGI. This CDR3 has 15 residues. With 2 bases clipped from V and 5 bases from J, the junction kept 6 bases outside the gene matches. DNA for the CDR3: TGTGCCAGCAGTTACGGGGACAGGGCGAGAACTGAAGCTTTCTTT. As protein: CASSYGDRARTEAFF.

This clonotype occurred a few times. This chain uses TRBV7-9 with TRBJ1-2, with a possible D match to TRBD1 (6 bases). The CDR3 has 13 residues. V lost 3 bases, J lost 8 bases, and 13 bases lay in between. Germline loops: CDR1 SEHNR, CDR2 FQNEAQ (reference sequence). CDR3 protein: CASSFGGSDGYTF. CDR3 coding DNA: TGTGCCAGCAGCTTCGGGGGCTCGGACGGCTACACCTTC.

The table lists this clonotype with a count of one. The rearrangement links TRBV5-1 to TRBJ2-1, with 10 positions matching TRBD1. After removal of 1 base from V and 3 bases from J, the junction contained 4 bases not matched to a gene. This CDR3 spans 16 amino acids. Germline V gene data show CDR1 as SGHRS and CDR2 as YFSETQ. In DNA, the CDR3 is TGCGCCAGCAGCTTGTATGGGACAGGGGTCTACAATGAGCAGTTCTTC. This encodes CASSLYGTGVYNEQFF.

The chain carries TRBV5-1 and TRBJ2-7, with 7 bases fitting TRBD1. Per germline, CDR1 SGHRS and CDR2 YFSETQ. This CDR3 comprises 15 residues. V lost 4 bases and J lost 0; bases outside the gene matches: 7. CDR3 sequence (DNA): TGCGCCAGCAGCCCGGGACAGCCCTTCTCCTACGAGCAGTACTTC. It yields the protein CASSPGQPFSYEQYF. Full variable domain (remainder filled in from reference TRBV5-1 and TRBJ2-7): KAGVTQTPRYLIKTRGQQVTLSCSPISGHRSVSWYQQTPGQGLQFLFEYFSETQRNKGNFPGRFSGRQFSNSRSEMNVSTLELGDSALYLCASSPGQPFSYEQYFGPGTRLTVT.

This clonotype was counted a few times. The chain carries TRBV19 and TRBJ2-1; weak D call: TRBD2 (6 bases). Germline V gene sequence: CDR1 LNHDA, CDR2 SQIVND (reference sequence). The length of the CDR3 is 12 residues. V was clipped by 6 bases and J by 5 bases, with 8 bases between them. The chain's CDR3 is CASSWTNNEQFF. In nucleotides, the CDR3 is TGTGCCAGTAGCTGGACTAACAATGAGCAGTTCTTC. Combining the CDR3 with reference TRBV19 and TRBJ2-1 gives the whole variable domain DGGITQSPKYLFRKEGQNVTLSCEQNLNHDAMYWYRQDPGQGLRLIYYSQIVNDFQKGDIAEGYSVSREKKESFPLTVTSAQKNPTAFYLCASSWTNNEQFFGPGTRLTVL.

The sample holds a few counts of this clonotype. A much larger clone differs by one base, so this may be a read error. The chain employs TRBV12-3 or TRBV12-4 and TRBJ2-7; D call uncertain. The CDR3 is 11 residues long. V lost 5 bases, J lost 3 bases, and 5 bases lay in between. The CDR3 DNA sequence: TGTGCCAGCAGTGTTTACTACGAGCAGTACTTC. The encoded protein is CASSVYYEQYF.

The chain links TRBV2 to TRBJ1-5; TRBD1 might be the D (5 bases). Germline CDR1 is SNHLY and CDR2 is FYNNEI. The CDR3 extends over 15 amino acids. V was trimmed by 2 bases and J by 3 bases, leaving 11 bases between them. The CDR3 loop reads CASSEQGGDNQPQHF. In DNA form, the CDR3 reads TGTGCCAGCAGTGAACAGGGAGGTGACAATCAGCCCCAGCATTTT.

The chain is built from TRBV20-1 and TRBJ2-3, with 7 bases that match TRBD2. V dropped 6 bases and J dropped 3; count of bases not matched to a gene: 12. CDR3 length: 15 residues. Looked up from germline, CDR1 is DFQATT and CDR2 is SNEGSKA (reference sequence). In DNA, the CDR3 is TGCAGTGCAGAACATCTGGGGGGGTTGACAGATACGCAGTATTTT. This codes for CSAEHLGGLTDTQYF.

V and J are TRBV7-2 and TRBJ2-1; D is undetermined. The CDR3 length is 15 residues. Germline V gene data show CDR1 as SGHTA and CDR2 as FQGNSA. Trimming left V 1 base short and J 1 base short, with 8 bases between. The CDR3 DNA reads as TGTGCCAGCAGCTTAGAAAGTCGTTCCTACAATGAGCAGTTCTTC. Residues: CASSLESRSYNEQFF.

In DNA form, the CDR3 reads TGTGCCAGCAGAACCGGGACCGGGGGGTCGTCTGGAAACACCATATATTTT. This sequence encodes CASRTGTGGSSGNTIYF. V usage is TRBV12-3 or TRBV12-4 and J usage is TRBJ1-3; D perhaps matches TRBD1 (5 bases). The V end was cut by 6 bases, the J end by 1 base, with 19 bases between. The CDR3 contains 17 residues.

This chain uses TRBV6-1 with TRBJ2-1; the D gene is possibly TRBD2 (6 bases). CDR3 size: 16 residues. Between the trimmed V and J ends, which lost 5 bases and 4 bases, there was a span of 18 bases. From germline, CDR1 is MNHNS and CDR2 SASEGT. The CDR3 loop is CASSPGGSGRYNEQFF. CDR3 nucleotide sequence: TGTGCCAGCAGTCCCGGCGGTAGCGGACGGTACAATGAGCAGTTCTTC.